This TCR beta chain was obtained from a study of regulatory T cells in long-lasting Graves disease. Time point defined: persistent/refractory GD, antithyroid drugs over 5 years with positive TRAb. After RNA was extracted from PBMCs, the TCR library was made from it. A peripheral blood sample, roughly 8.8 milliliters in volume, was drawn into EDTA tubes. Building the TCR beta libraries relied on iRepertoire HTBI primers, and CDR3 regions underwent Arm-PCR. TCRdb reanalysed the multiplex PCR reads using MiXCR and keeps one entry per CDR3 protein. The sample lists about 470,000 distinct CDR3 sequences, roughly 20% occurring once. V lost 2 bases and J 7 bases, leaving 21 bases between the germline ends. CDR1 is GTSNPN, CDR2 SVGIG, per germline (reference sequence). The CDR3 contains 15 residues.

The material was peripheral blood mononuclear cells (PBMCs), obtained when the disease was refractory, from a patient treated with antithyroid drugs. The clonotype was recovered from a female donor with Graves disease. The V call is TRBV30, the J call TRBJ2-7, with TRBD1 as a possible D gene (6 bases). The CDR3 protein is CAWSSGTNMEMEQYF. The CDR3, as DNA: TGTGCCTGGAGTTCCGGGACAAATATGGAGATGGAGCAGTACTTC. Together with reference TRBV30 and TRBJ2-7, the CDR3 gives the full variable domain: SQTIHQWPATLVQPVGSPLSLECTVEGTSNPNLYWYRQAAGRGLQLLFYSVGIGQISSEVPQNLSASRPQDRQFILSSKKLLLSDSGFYLCAWSSGTNMEMEQYFGPGTRLTVT.